This TCR beta chain was retrieved from a study of control samples from healthy donors and cancer patients. Using immunoSEQ multiplex PCR, the repertoire was profiled, and TCRdb retains in-frame clones only, with some absent. The table shows tens of thousands of clones, with roughly 90% occurring only once. CDR1 is WSHSY, CDR2 SAAADI, per germline. The CDR3 is made up of 12 amino acids. V was cut by 4 bases and J by 7 bases, with 11 bases left in between. V and J are TRBV10-2 and TRBJ2-7, with D hard to call. The sequencing input was blood. The TCR comes from a woman in her seventies in good health. The CDR3 coding sequence is TGCGCCAGCAGTGTGACCCTTGGGGAGCAGTACTTC. Its translation: CASSVTLGEQYF.